Each of the 7 T cell receptor beta chains below was sequenced from the same sample in a study of Graves' ophthalmopathy and Graves' hyperthyroidism. Amplification of TCR beta CDR3 regions used RNA transcripts. RT-PCR was first run with HTBI primers, then multiplex PCR in a second round. In TCRdb, the multiplex PCR reads were re-called with MiXCR into one record per CDR3 protein. The data show about 740,000 distinct CDR3 sequences, with 40% seen just once and 44% held by the top ten. Sequenced: peripheral blood. Receptors originate from an adult man with Graves' ophthalmopathy.

About this clonotype itself: Compared with germline, one end of the junction differs, possibly owing to a read error. This rearrangement joins TRBV10-3 to TRBJ1-2, with 8 bases fitting TRBD1. CDR3 length: 16 amino acids. The germline V gene encodes CDR1 ENHRY and CDR2 SYGVKD. The CDR3 DNA sequence: TGTGCCAGCAGTCGGACCGATCGACAGGGGTTGTATGGCTACACCTTC. Its translation is CASSRTDRQGLYGYTF.

V gene TRBV10-3 combines with J gene TRBJ1-1; D perhaps matches TRBD1 (5 bases). Germline CDR1 reads ENHRY; CDR2 reads SYGVKD. Trimming stripped 0 bases from V and 9 bases from J, with 20 bases between. The CDR3 covers 16 residues. The CDR3 sequence: CAISESWAGYGLQAFF. The CDR3 DNA is TGTGCCATCAGTGAGTCGTGGGCAGGGTATGGTCTCCAAGCTTTCTTT.

The chain links TRBV9 to TRBJ2-7; 7 bases are a match to TRBD1. The V and J ends lost 7 bases and 5 bases, in that order; junction bases with no gene match: 9. The V gene's germline CDR1 is SGDLS and CDR2 YYNGEE. The CDR3 extends over 13 amino acids. The CDR3 loop reads CASSSTGVHEQYF. CDR3 DNA sequence: TGTGCCAGCTCCTCTACAGGGGTTCACGAGCAGTACTTC.

This clonotype was detected once. The rearrangement links TRBV12-3 or TRBV12-4 to TRBJ1-1; no clear D. Trimming cost V 6 bases and J 1 base, with 15 bases left between them. The CDR3 is 15 residues long. This chain's CDR3 is CASSQVPQSNTEAFF. Here the CDR3 DNA reads TGTGCCAGCAGCCAAGTCCCACAGTCGAACACTGAAGCTTTCTTT.

The chain carries TRBV29-1 and TRBJ1-2, with D possibly matching TRBD1 (5 bases). The length of the CDR3 is 13 residues. The germline CDR1 and CDR2 sequences are SQVTM and ANQGSEA. V dropped 8 bases and J dropped 0 bases, with 13 bases sitting between them. The CDR3 region has the DNA TGCAGCAGAGTCGCCAGGGCTAACTATGGCTACACCTTC. This gives the protein CSRVARANYGYTF.

This clonotype was recorded at least ten times. The CDR3 DNA follows: TGTGCCAGCAGGTCGACTGGGACGAACCAAGAGACCCAGTACTTC. As protein: CASRSTGTNQETQYF. This chain joins TRBV2 and TRBJ2-5; D is perhaps TRBD1 or TRBD2 (5 bases each). The CDR3 totals 15 residues. Germline CDR1 reads SNHLY; CDR2 reads FYNNEI. Deletions cut 6 bases from V and 0 bases from J, with 14 bases between. The variable domain in full, with the rest retrieved from reference TRBV2 and TRBJ2-5, is EPEVTQTPSHQVTQMGQEVILRCVPISNHLYFYWYRQILGQKVEFLVSFYNNEISEKSEIFDDQFSVERPDGSNFTLKIRSTKLEDSAMYFCASRSTGTNQETQYFGPGTRLLVL.

This clonotype occurred many times. V and J are TRBV10-3 and TRBJ1-5, with 8 bases matching TRBD1. This CDR3 spans 14 amino acids. Germline-derived CDR1 and CDR2 are ENHRY and SYGVKD. With V trimmed by 5 bases and J by 6 bases, 6 bases remained unmatched. This chain's CDR3 is CAISPQGAGQPQHF. The CDR3 coding sequence is TGTGCCATCAGTCCTCAGGGGGCCGGTCAGCCCCAGCATTTT.